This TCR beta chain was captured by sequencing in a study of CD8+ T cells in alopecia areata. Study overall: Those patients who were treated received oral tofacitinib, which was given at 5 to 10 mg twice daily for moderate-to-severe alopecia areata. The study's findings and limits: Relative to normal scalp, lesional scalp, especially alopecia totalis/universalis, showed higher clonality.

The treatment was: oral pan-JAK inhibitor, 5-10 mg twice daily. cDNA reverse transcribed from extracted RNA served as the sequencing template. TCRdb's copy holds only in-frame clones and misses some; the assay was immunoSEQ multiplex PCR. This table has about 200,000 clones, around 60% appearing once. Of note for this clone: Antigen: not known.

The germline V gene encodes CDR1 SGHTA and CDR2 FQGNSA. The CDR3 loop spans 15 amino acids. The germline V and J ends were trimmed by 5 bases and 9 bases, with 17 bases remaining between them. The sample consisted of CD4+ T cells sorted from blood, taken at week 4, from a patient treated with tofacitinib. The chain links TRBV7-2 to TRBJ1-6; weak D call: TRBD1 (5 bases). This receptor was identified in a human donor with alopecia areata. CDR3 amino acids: CASSPRRGTGSPLHF. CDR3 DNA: TGTGCCAGCAGCCCCCGTCGGGGGACTGGTTCACCCCTCCACTTT.